A selection of T cell receptor beta chains follows, all from one sample in a study of blood T cell repertoires in COVID-19. Repertoires were generated with immunoSEQ multiplex PCR, while TCRdb's copy carries only in-frame clones and drops some. The data contain 150,000 to 200,000 clones, about 78% of them singletons. The sample taken for sequencing was PBMCs or T cells enriched from blood (not recorded which). These TCRs come from a woman aged 50 to 60 who had recovered from COVID-19. The CDR3 runs from the conserved cysteine through the conserved F or W. Each record gives: J gene, V gene, clone size, D gene, CDR3 DNA, CDR3 protein. D genes are given only for firm matches. Clone size is given for some rows only: seen once, a few or many times, or a class if the clone is expanded.

j_gene: TRBJ1-2
v_gene: TRBV28
abundance: -
d_gene: -
CDR3nt: TGTGCCAGCAGTTTGGCCAACTATGGCTACACCTTC
CDR3aa: CASSLANYGYTF

j_gene: TRBJ2-7
v_gene: TRBV5-1
abundance: -
d_gene: TRBD1
CDR3nt: TGCGCCAGCAGCAACGGACAGGGATACTACGAGCAGTACTTC
CDR3aa: CASSNGQGYYEQYF

j_gene: TRBJ2-1
v_gene: TRBV9
abundance: once
d_gene: TRBD2
CDR3nt: TGTGCCAGCAGTTACACAGGACTAGCCTACGATGAGCAGTTCTTC
CDR3aa: CASSYTGLAYDEQFF

j_gene: TRBJ1-1
v_gene: TRBV7-2
abundance: once
d_gene: TRBD1
CDR3nt: TGTGCCAGCAGCTTGGGACAGGGGGACACTGAAGCTTTCTTT
CDR3aa: CASSLGQGDTEAFF

j_gene: TRBJ1-2
v_gene: TRBV29-1
abundance: -
d_gene: TRBD1
CDR3nt: TGCAGTGGGGACAGGGGGATTGCGGGCACCTTC
CDR3aa: CSGDRGIAGTF

j_gene: TRBJ1-2
v_gene: TRBV5-1
abundance: -
d_gene: -
CDR3nt: TGCGCCAGCACCCACGGTAGTCGGCAGGACTATGGCTACACCTTC
CDR3aa: CASTHGSRQDYGYTF

j_gene: TRBJ2-7
v_gene: TRBV5-1
abundance: -
d_gene: TRBD2
CDR3nt: TGCGCCAGCAGCCTTAGCGGGGGGTCCTACGAGCAGTACTTC
CDR3aa: CASSLSGGSYEQYF

j_gene: TRBJ2-5
v_gene: TRBV9
abundance: few
d_gene: TRBD1
CDR3nt: TGTGCCAGCAGCCTCACAGGGGTCCCCGGACAAGAGACCCAGTACTTC
CDR3aa: CASSLTGVPGQETQYF

j_gene: TRBJ1-2
v_gene: TRBV11-2
abundance: -
d_gene: TRBD1
CDR3nt: TGTGCCAGCAGCCAGGGACAGGGGGCATATGGCTACACCTTC
CDR3aa: CASSQGQGAYGYTF

j_gene: TRBJ1-2
v_gene: TRBV7-2
abundance: -
d_gene: TRBD1
CDR3nt: TGTGCCAGCAGCTTAGGTGGACAGGGGATGGGCTACACCTTC
CDR3aa: CASSLGGQGMGYTF

j_gene: TRBJ2-3
v_gene: TRBV18
abundance: -
d_gene: -
CDR3nt: TGTGCCAGCTCACCAAATCTAGGGGCTGATACGCAGTATTTT
CDR3aa: CASSPNLGADTQYF

j_gene: TRBJ2-1
v_gene: TRBV5-4
abundance: -
d_gene: -
CDR3nt: TGTGCCAGCAGCTTGCAGTTCGGGAGTGCCTACAATGAGCAGTTCTTC
CDR3aa: CASSLQFGSAYNEQFF

j_gene: TRBJ1-1
v_gene: TRBV7-3
abundance: -
d_gene: -
CDR3nt: TGTGCCAGCAGCTCACAGGAGAACACTGAAGCTTTCTTT
CDR3aa: CASSSQENTEAFF

j_gene: TRBJ2-3
v_gene: TRBV11-2
abundance: -
d_gene: -
CDR3nt: TGTGCCAGCAGACTAGGACTACAGGGGACCCGCACAGATACGCAGTATTTT
CDR3aa: CASRLGLQGTRTDTQYF

j_gene: TRBJ1-2
v_gene: TRBV6-1
abundance: -
d_gene: -
CDR3nt: TGTGCCAGCAGTGAGAGATCTTTCTATGGCTACACCTTC
CDR3aa: CASSERSFYGYTF

j_gene: TRBJ2-7
v_gene: TRBV6-5
abundance: few
d_gene: TRBD1
CDR3nt: TGTGCCAGCAGAGGGACAGGCCTCTCCTACGAGCAGTACTTC
CDR3aa: CASRGTGLSYEQYF

j_gene: TRBJ1-3
v_gene: TRBV9
abundance: -
d_gene: TRBD1
CDR3nt: TGTGCCAGCAGCCCCCGGGACAGGGCAACCATATATTTT
CDR3aa: CASSPRDRATIYF

j_gene: TRBJ1-2
v_gene: TRBV6-5
abundance: few
d_gene: TRBD1
CDR3nt: TGTGCCAGCAGCACCGGGACAGGGGATGGCTACACCTTC
CDR3aa: CASSTGTGDGYTF

j_gene: TRBJ2-1
v_gene: TRBV28
abundance: -
d_gene: TRBD2
CDR3nt: TGTGCCAGCATCAGCGGGAGTCCCCTAAACAATGAGCAGTTCTTC
CDR3aa: CASISGSPLNNEQFF

j_gene: TRBJ2-4
v_gene: TRBV29-1
abundance: -
d_gene: -
CDR3nt: TGCAGCGTTGATGACCGGGGCAAAAACATTCAGTACTTC
CDR3aa: CSVDDRGKNIQYF

j_gene: TRBJ2-6
v_gene: TRBV7-2
abundance: -
d_gene: -
CDR3nt: TGTGCCAGCAGCCCTGGGGAGTCTGGGGCCAACGTCCTGACTTTC
CDR3aa: CASSPGESGANVLTF

j_gene: TRBJ2-1
v_gene: TRBV5-4
abundance: -
d_gene: -
CDR3nt: TGTGCCAGCAGCTTGGCCTCAGGGGGGCCCCTTAATGAGCAGTTCTTC
CDR3aa: CASSLASGGPLNEQFF

j_gene: TRBJ2-7
v_gene: TRBV15
abundance: -
d_gene: -
CDR3nt: TGTGCCACCAGCATTACTCCCCGGGCCTACGAGCAGTACTTC
CDR3aa: CATSITPRAYEQYF

j_gene: TRBJ2-1
v_gene: TRBV20-1
abundance: -
d_gene: TRBD2
CDR3nt: TGCAGTGCTAGTCGGCCTAGCGGGGTGAATGAGCAGTTCTTC
CDR3aa: CSASRPSGVNEQFF

j_gene: TRBJ1-2
v_gene: TRBV29-1
abundance: -
d_gene: -
CDR3nt: TGCAGCGTTGGGGGAGGAGGGACGTTCAACTATGGCTACACCTTC
CDR3aa: CSVGGGGTFNYGYTF

j_gene: TRBJ2-7
v_gene: TRBV28
abundance: -
d_gene: TRBD1
CDR3nt: TGTGCCAGCAGACAATTGGGACAGGGTGGCGACGAGCAGTACTTC
CDR3aa: CASRQLGQGGDEQYF

j_gene: TRBJ1-2
v_gene: TRBV28
abundance: -
d_gene: TRBD1
CDR3nt: TGTGCCAGCAGTTATGCTTGGGGACAGGAACAACCATCTAACTATGGCTACACCTTC
CDR3aa: CASSYAWGQEQPSNYGYTF

j_gene: TRBJ2-2
v_gene: TRBV6-2/TRBV6-3
abundance: few
d_gene: TRBD1
CDR3nt: TGTGCCAGCAGTCCACACAGGGGGTATACCGGGGAGCTGTTTTTT
CDR3aa: CASSPHRGYTGELFF

j_gene: TRBJ2-5
v_gene: TRBV12-3/TRBV12-4
abundance: -
d_gene: TRBD2
CDR3nt: TGTGCCAGCAGCAGGGACTATCAAGAGACCCAGTACTTC
CDR3aa: CASSRDYQETQYF

j_gene: TRBJ1-2
v_gene: TRBV27
abundance: -
d_gene: TRBD1
CDR3nt: TGTGCCAGCATGCCTCGGACAGGGGGTTCGTATGGCTACACCTTC
CDR3aa: CASMPRTGGSYGYTF

j_gene: TRBJ2-1
v_gene: TRBV28
abundance: -
d_gene: -
CDR3nt: TGTGCCAGCAGTTTTGGTATGGGCCGACTGGGGCCCAATGAGCAGTTCTTC
CDR3aa: CASSFGMGRLGPNEQFF

j_gene: TRBJ1-6
v_gene: TRBV7-9
abundance: once
d_gene: TRBD1
CDR3nt: TGTGCCAGCAGCCGGGGACAGGGGGATAATTCACCCCTCCACTTT
CDR3aa: CASSRGQGDNSPLHF

j_gene: TRBJ1-2
v_gene: TRBV15
abundance: -
d_gene: -
CDR3nt: TGTGCCACCAGCAGAGAGGGCAACTATGGCTACACCTTC
CDR3aa: CATSREGNYGYTF

j_gene: TRBJ2-6
v_gene: TRBV5-4
abundance: -
d_gene: -
CDR3nt: TGTGCCAGCAGCTTCCTAGTGGGCTCTGGGGCCAACGTCCTGACTTTC
CDR3aa: CASSFLVGSGANVLTF

j_gene: TRBJ2-7
v_gene: TRBV3-1/TRBV3-2
abundance: few
d_gene: -
CDR3nt: TGTGCCAGCAGCCAAGTAGTACAGGGTAACTGGGAGCAGTACTTC
CDR3aa: CASSQVVQGNWEQYF

j_gene: TRBJ1-3
v_gene: TRBV7-2
abundance: -
d_gene: TRBD1
CDR3nt: TGTGCCAGCAGCTTAACAGGGGATTCTGGAAACACCATATATTTT
CDR3aa: CASSLTGDSGNTIYF

j_gene: TRBJ2-4
v_gene: TRBV10-3
abundance: -
d_gene: TRBD2
CDR3nt: TGTGCCATCAGTGAGTCGGGGGGGTTCCTAGCCAAAAACATTCAGTACTTC
CDR3aa: CAISESGGFLAKNIQYF

j_gene: TRBJ1-5
v_gene: TRBV28
abundance: few
d_gene: -
CDR3nt: TGTGCCAGCAGCCTAAGAAGTAATCAGCCCCAGCATTTT
CDR3aa: CASSLRSNQPQHF

j_gene: TRBJ2-2
v_gene: TRBV7-8
abundance: -
d_gene: TRBD2
CDR3nt: TGTGCCAGCAGCTCGGGACTAGCGGGATACACCGGGGAGCTGTTTTTT
CDR3aa: CASSSGLAGYTGELFF

j_gene: TRBJ2-1
v_gene: TRBV9
abundance: -
d_gene: TRBD2
CDR3nt: TGTGCCAGCAGCCCTACTAGCGGGCATTACAATGAGCAGTTCTTC
CDR3aa: CASSPTSGHYNEQFF